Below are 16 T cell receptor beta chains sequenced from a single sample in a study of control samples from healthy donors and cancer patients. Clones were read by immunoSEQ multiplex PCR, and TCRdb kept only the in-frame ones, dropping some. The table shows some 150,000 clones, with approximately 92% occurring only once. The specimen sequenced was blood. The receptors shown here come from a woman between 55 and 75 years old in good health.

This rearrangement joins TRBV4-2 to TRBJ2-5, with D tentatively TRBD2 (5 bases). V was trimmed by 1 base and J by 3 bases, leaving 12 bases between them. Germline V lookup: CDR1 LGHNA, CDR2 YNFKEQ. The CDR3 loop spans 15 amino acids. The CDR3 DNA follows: TGTGCCAGCAGCCAAGGGGCTAGCCGAGAAGAGACCCAGTACTTC. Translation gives CASSQGASREETQYF.

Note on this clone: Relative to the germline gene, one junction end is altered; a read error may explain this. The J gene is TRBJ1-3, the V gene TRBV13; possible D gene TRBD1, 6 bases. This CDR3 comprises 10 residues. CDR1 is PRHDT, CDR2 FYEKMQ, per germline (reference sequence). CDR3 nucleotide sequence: TGTGCCAGCAGCCCACAGGGTGAAGATTTT. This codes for CASSPQGEDF.

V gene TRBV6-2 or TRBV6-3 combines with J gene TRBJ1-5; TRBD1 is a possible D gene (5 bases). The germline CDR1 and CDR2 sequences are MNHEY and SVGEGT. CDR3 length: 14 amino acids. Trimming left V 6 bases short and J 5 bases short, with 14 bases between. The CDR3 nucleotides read TGTGCCAGCAGCCCCTGGGGGGATTATCAGCCCCAGCATTTT. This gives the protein CASSPWGDYQPQHF.

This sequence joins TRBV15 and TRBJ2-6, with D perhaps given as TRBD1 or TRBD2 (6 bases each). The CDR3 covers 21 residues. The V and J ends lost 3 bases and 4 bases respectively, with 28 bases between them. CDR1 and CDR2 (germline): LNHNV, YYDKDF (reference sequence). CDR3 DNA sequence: TGTGCCACCAGCAGGGACCTGGGGGCAGAATCTCGGGGGCTCGGGGCCAACGTCCTGACTTTC. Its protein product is CATSRDLGAESRGLGANVLTF.

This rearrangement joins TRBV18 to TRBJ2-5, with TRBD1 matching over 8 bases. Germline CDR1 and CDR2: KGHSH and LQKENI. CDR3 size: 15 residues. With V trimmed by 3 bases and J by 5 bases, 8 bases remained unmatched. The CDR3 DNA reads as TGTGCCAGCTCACCCGGCCAGGGGGCAATGGAGACCCAGTACTTC. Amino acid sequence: CASSPGQGAMETQYF.

The CDR3 coding sequence is TGTGCCAGCAGGGATAGCGGGGGGGCTGGCGAGCAGTACTTC. This translates into CASRDSGGAGEQYF. The chain links TRBV2 to TRBJ2-7; 11 bases align to TRBD2. Germline-derived CDR1 and CDR2 are SNHLY and FYNNEI. The CDR3 sequence is 14 residues long. With V trimmed by 6 bases and J by 6 bases, 7 bases remained unmatched.

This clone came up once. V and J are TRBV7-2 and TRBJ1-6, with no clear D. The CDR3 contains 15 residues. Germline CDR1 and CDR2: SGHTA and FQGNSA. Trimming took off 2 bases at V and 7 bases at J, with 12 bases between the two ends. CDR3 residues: CASSLPRGANSPLHF. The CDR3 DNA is TGTGCCAGCAGCTTACCGCGGGGTGCAAATTCACCCCTCCACTTT.

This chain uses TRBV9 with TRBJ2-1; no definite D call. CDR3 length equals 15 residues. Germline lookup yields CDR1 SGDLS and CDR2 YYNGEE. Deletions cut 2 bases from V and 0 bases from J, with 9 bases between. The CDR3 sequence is CASSVHYSSYNEQFF. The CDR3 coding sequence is TGTGCCAGCAGCGTCCACTATAGCTCCTACAATGAGCAGTTCTTC.

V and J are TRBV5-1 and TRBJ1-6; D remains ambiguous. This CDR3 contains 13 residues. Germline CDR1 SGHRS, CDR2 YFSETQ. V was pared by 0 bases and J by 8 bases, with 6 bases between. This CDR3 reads CASSLGPDSPLHF. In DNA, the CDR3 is TGCGCCAGCAGCTTGGGGCCGGATTCACCCCTCCACTTT.

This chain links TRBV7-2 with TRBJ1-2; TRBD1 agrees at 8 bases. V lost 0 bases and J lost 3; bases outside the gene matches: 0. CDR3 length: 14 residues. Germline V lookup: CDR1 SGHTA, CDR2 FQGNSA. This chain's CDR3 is CASSLATGDYGYTF. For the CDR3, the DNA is TGTGCCAGCAGCTTAGCGACAGGGGACTATGGCTACACCTTC.

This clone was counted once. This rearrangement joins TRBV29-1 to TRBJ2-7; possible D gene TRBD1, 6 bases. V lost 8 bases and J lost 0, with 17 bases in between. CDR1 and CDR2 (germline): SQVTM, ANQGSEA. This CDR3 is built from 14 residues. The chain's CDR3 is CSCARTASSYEQYF. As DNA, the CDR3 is TGCAGCTGTGCCCGGACAGCCAGCTCCTACGAGCAGTACTTC.

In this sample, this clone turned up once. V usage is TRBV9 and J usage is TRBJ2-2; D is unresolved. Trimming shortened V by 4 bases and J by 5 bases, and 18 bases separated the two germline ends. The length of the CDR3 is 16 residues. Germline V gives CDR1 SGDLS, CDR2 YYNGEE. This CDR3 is CASSRRTAARTGELFF. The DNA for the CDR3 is TGTGCCAGCAGCCGCCGTACAGCCGCTAGGACCGGGGAGCTGTTTTTT.

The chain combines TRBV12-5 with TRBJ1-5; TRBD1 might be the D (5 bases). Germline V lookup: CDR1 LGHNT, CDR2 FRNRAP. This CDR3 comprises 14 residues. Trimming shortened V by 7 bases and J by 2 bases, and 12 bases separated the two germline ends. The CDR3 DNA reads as TGTGCTAGTGCTCTGGGGGGGGGCAATCAGCCCCAGCATTTT. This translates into CASALGGGNQPQHF. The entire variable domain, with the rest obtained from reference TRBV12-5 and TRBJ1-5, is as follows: DARVTQTPRHKVTEMGQEVTMRCQPILGHNTVFWYRQTMMQGLELLAYFRNRAPLDDSGMPKDRFSAEMPDATLATLKIQPSEPRDSAVYFCASALGGGNQPQHFGDGTRLSIL.

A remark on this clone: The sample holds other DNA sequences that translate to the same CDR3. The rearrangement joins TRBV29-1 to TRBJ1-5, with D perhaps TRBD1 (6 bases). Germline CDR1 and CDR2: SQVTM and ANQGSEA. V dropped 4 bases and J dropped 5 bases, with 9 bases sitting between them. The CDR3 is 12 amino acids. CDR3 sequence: CSVGEGDQPQHF. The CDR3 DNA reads TGCAGCGTTGGTGAGGGGGATCAGCCCCAGCATTTT.

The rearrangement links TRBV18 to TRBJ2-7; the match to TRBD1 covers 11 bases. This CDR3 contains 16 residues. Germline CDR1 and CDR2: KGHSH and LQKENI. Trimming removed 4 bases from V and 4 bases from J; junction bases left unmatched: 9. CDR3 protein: CASSLTSGTGGYEQYF. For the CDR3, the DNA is TGTGCCAGCTCACTTACATCCGGGACAGGGGGGTACGAGCAGTACTTC.

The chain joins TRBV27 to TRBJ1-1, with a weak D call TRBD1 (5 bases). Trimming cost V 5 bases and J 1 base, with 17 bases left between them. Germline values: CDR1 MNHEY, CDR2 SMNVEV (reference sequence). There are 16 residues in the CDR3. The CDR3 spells CASSPSQGPWNTEAFF. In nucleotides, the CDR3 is TGTGCCAGCAGTCCTAGCCAGGGTCCATGGAACACTGAAGCTTTCTTT.